Listed here are 24 T cell receptor beta chains from one sample, sequenced in a study of identical twins. TCRdb independently ran MiXCR on the 5' RACE reads; one entry per CDR3 protein. The sample records approximately 210,000 distinct CDR3 sequences, roughly a tenth being singletons. Sequenced sample: memory (CD45RO+) T cells sorted from blood. The receptors here all came from a woman between 18 and 29 years old in good health.

The rearrangement joins TRBV12-3 or TRBV12-4 to TRBJ2-5; 7 bases align to TRBD1. This CDR3 contains 13 residues. With V trimmed by 7 bases and J by 5 bases, 7 bases remained unmatched. CDR3 residues: CASTRQGPETQYF. Here the CDR3 DNA reads TGTGCCAGCACTAGACAGGGCCCGGAGACCCAGTACTTC.

The rearrangement links TRBV27 to TRBJ1-1, with D unresolved. The CDR3 extends over 16 amino acids. Germline CDR1 MNHEY, CDR2 SMNVEV (reference sequence). V gave up 8 bases and J gave up 1 base, with 20 bases separating them. In nucleotides, the CDR3 is TGTGCCAGCTTCACCCGGGGAGGGTCAAAGAACACTGAAGCTTTCTTT. Its protein is CASFTRGGSKNTEAFF.

This clonotype came up many times. The chain combines TRBV14 with TRBJ2-1; TRBD2 matches 10 bases. There are 16 residues in the CDR3. In germline, CDR1 is SGHDN, CDR2 FVKESK. With 4 bases clipped from V and 4 bases from J, the junction kept 7 bases outside the gene matches. In DNA form, the CDR3 reads TGTGCCAGCAGCCCTCTAGCGGGAGTGGATTACAATGAGCAGTTCTTC. This encodes CASSPLAGVDYNEQFF.

J is TRBJ2-7 and V is TRBV20-1, with D perhaps TRBD1 (7 bases). The CDR3 totals 15 residues. Germline V gene sequence: CDR1 DFQATT, CDR2 SNEGSKA (reference sequence). Trimming stripped 5 bases from V and 0 bases from J, with 17 bases between. CDR3: CSASGGTLSSYEQYF. The CDR3 DNA follows: TGCAGTGCTTCAGGGGGGACTTTGAGCTCCTACGAGCAGTACTTC.

This clonotype came up many times. The rearrangement uses TRBV20-1 and TRBJ1-6; 9 bases are a match to TRBD1. Trimming removed 0 bases from V and 13 bases from J; junction bases left unmatched: 10. Germline values: CDR1 DFQATT, CDR2 SNEGSKA (reference sequence). This CDR3 is 15 amino acids long. Here the CDR3 reads CSARDTQGARGPLHF. The DNA for the CDR3 is TGCAGTGCTAGAGACACACAGGGGGCGCGGGGGCCCCTCCACTTT.

V gene TRBV5-1 combines with J gene TRBJ2-7; 7 positions agree with TRBD2. Germline V lookup: CDR1 SGHRS, CDR2 YFSETQ. V was pared by 7 bases and J by 7 bases, with 17 bases of the junction left unmatched. The CDR3 loop spans 15 amino acids. The CDR3 coding sequence is TGCGCCAGCTTGAGCGGGGAGAATGGAAATAGAGAGCAGTACTTC. Residues: CASLSGENGNREQYF.

This clonotype was observed a handful of times. The V call is TRBV12-3 or TRBV12-4, the J call TRBJ1-5; D uncertain. This CDR3 region has 13 residues. Deletions cut 6 bases from V and 5 bases from J, with 11 bases between. This CDR3 reads CASSPVGDQPQHF. The CDR3 DNA is TGTGCCAGCAGCCCCGTCGGGGATCAGCCCCAGCATTTT.

The sample holds a few counts of this clonotype. This chain links TRBV12-3 or TRBV12-4 with TRBJ2-2; 9 bases match TRBD1. The CDR3 extends over 16 amino acids. The trim removed 5 bases at V and 6 bases at J, leaving 10 bases unmatched. The CDR3 loop is CASSPNAGQGSGELFF. CDR3 nucleotide sequence: TGTGCCAGCAGTCCAAACGCCGGACAGGGGTCCGGGGAGCTGTTTTTT.

This clonotype was seen a handful of times. As DNA, the CDR3 is TGTGCCAGCAGCTTAGGGTCTCTCTACGACAATGAGCAGTTCTTC. Encoded protein: CASSLGSLYDNEQFF. The rearrangement uses TRBV11-3 and TRBJ2-1, with D hard to call. V gave up 1 base and J gave up 5 bases, with 12 bases separating them. This CDR3 comprises 15 residues. Per germline, CDR1 SGHNT and CDR2 YENEEA.

This clonotype was counted a few times. The J gene is TRBJ2-7, the V gene TRBV12-3 or TRBV12-4; possible D gene TRBD1, 5 bases. CDR3 length equals 15 residues. Trimming took 5 bases from V and 0 from J, leaving 14 bases between them. In DNA, the CDR3 is TGTGCCAGCAGTCCCAGGGTCCTGAACTCCTACGAGCAGTACTTC. As protein: CASSPRVLNSYEQYF.

The J gene is TRBJ2-5, the V gene TRBV5-6; D unclear. Trimming left V 2 bases short and J 3 bases short, with 8 bases between. The germline gives CDR1 SGHDT, CDR2 YYEEEE. The CDR3 loop spans 13 amino acids. In DNA, the CDR3 is TGTGCCAGCAGCTTAGTGAGAGAAGAGACCCAGTACTTC. Translated, it gives CASSLVREETQYF.

This clonotype was counted between two and nine times. This chain links TRBV25-1 with TRBJ2-7; TRBD1 matches at 7 bases. The CDR3 spans 12 residues. The V segment lost 4 bases and the J segment 9 bases; nucleotides outside the gene matches: 6. The germline gives CDR1 MGHDK, CDR2 SYGVNS. For the CDR3, the DNA is TGTGCCAGCAGTGTGACAGGGCTCGGGCAGTACTTC. Translated: CASSVTGLGQYF.

This clonotype occurred many times. CDR3 DNA: TGTGCCAGCAGCTCAGACAACCTCTACGAGCAGTACTTC. Translation gives CASSSDNLYEQYF. The chain links TRBV7-9 to TRBJ2-7; D is undetermined. V was pared by 4 bases and J by 3 bases, with 10 bases between. This CDR3 region has 13 residues. Germline assignment: CDR1 SEHNR and CDR2 FQNEAQ (reference sequence).

The V and J genes are TRBV12-3 or TRBV12-4 and TRBJ2-2; 7 bases match TRBD1. With V trimmed by 6 bases and J by 6 bases, 10 bases remained unmatched. The CDR3 spans 15 residues. For the CDR3, the DNA is TGTGCCAGCAGGCGCCGGGACAGTTCGTCCGGGGAGCTGTTTTTT. This gives the protein CASRRRDSSSGELFF.

The table lists this clonotype with many counts. The chain is built from TRBV30 and TRBJ2-7; tentatively, D is TRBD1 (6 bases). The germline gives CDR1 GTSNPN, CDR2 SVGIG (reference sequence). V was clipped by 1 base and J by 9 bases, with 10 bases between them. The CDR3 has 11 residues. The CDR3 is CAWSALTGQYF. CDR3 DNA: TGTGCCTGGAGTGCTCTGACAGGGCAGTACTTC.

The rearrangement links TRBV11-2 to TRBJ2-1; no clear D gene. The V and J ends lost 0 bases and 0 bases respectively, with 12 bases between them. From germline, CDR1 is SGHAT and CDR2 FQNNGV. CDR3 size: 17 residues. In nucleotides, the CDR3 is TGTGCCAGCAGCTTAGATTTTAGTTTCTCCTCCTACAATGAGCAGTTCTTC. As protein: CASSLDFSFSSYNEQFF.

This clonotype was counted only a few times. This chain joins TRBV20-1 and TRBJ2-7; no definite D call. CDR3 size: 12 residues. V lost 5 bases, J lost 7 bases, and 15 bases lay in between. The germline gives CDR1 DFQATT, CDR2 SNEGSKA (reference sequence). The CDR3 region is CSAGSWMEEQYF. CDR3 DNA sequence: TGCAGTGCTGGAAGTTGGATGGAGGAGCAGTACTTC.

The gene calls are TRBV24-1 and TRBJ2-2, with D maybe TRBD1 (6 bases). The CDR3 consists of 17 residues. Trimming removed 4 bases at V and 6 bases at J, with 20 bases between. From germline, CDR1 is KGHDR and CDR2 SFDVKD. Written as DNA, the CDR3 is TGTGCCACCAGTGACCCCGGGCAGGGGACGTCGTCCGGGGAGCTGTTTTTT. It translates to CATSDPGQGTSSGELFF.

A few counts support this clonotype. The chain couples TRBV7-2 to TRBJ2-7; 8 bases fit TRBD2. The CDR3 is 14 residues long. Germline CDR1 SGHTA, CDR2 FQGNSA. V shed 7 bases, J shed 3 bases, and the junction held 8 bases outside the gene matches. The CDR3 region is CASTPVSGSYEQYF. The CDR3 DNA reads TGTGCCAGCACCCCGGTCAGCGGGAGCTACGAGCAGTACTTC.

This chain uses TRBV9 with TRBJ1-6, with TRBD1 matching 7 bases. CDR1 SGDLS and CDR2 YYNGEE come from the germline V gene. With V trimmed by 5 bases and J by 12 bases, 14 bases remained unmatched. CDR3 length: 15 amino acids. The CDR3 sequence: CASRERPGGRGPLHF. DNA of the CDR3: TGTGCCAGCAGGGAACGTCCAGGGGGGCGCGGACCCCTCCACTTT.

This clonotype was found a few times. The chain links TRBV18 to TRBJ1-2; 7 bases fit TRBD1. In germline, CDR1 is KGHSH, CDR2 LQKENI. Trimming cost V 2 bases and J 4 bases; bases outside gene matches: 4. The CDR3 covers 14 residues. For the CDR3, the DNA is TGTGCCAGCTCACCAGGGGACAGAGCCTATGGCTACACCTTC. It codes for CASSPGDRAYGYTF.

The genes are TRBV10-1 and TRBJ2-3; D perhaps matches TRBD1 (6 bases). V was clipped by 6 bases and J by 5 bases, with 9 bases between them. Germline CDR1 is WNHNN and CDR2 is SYGVQD (reference sequence). The CDR3 is 12 amino acids. This CDR3 reads CASSQGIDTQYF. In DNA, the CDR3 is TGCGCCAGCAGCCAGGGGATAGATACGCAGTATTTT.

This clonotype occurred a few times. The rearrangement links TRBV7-9 to TRBJ1-2; 7 positions match TRBD1. V lost 5 bases to trimming and J lost 8 bases; unmatched junction nucleotides: 8. Germline V lookup: CDR1 SEHNR, CDR2 FQNEAQ (reference sequence). The CDR3 consists of 13 residues. The CDR3 loop reads CASSPGQTEGYTF. CDR3 in DNA: TGTGCCAGCAGCCCGGGACAGACGGAAGGCTACACCTTC.

V and J are TRBV11-2 and TRBJ2-3; D gene uncertain. Germline V gene sequence: CDR1 SGHAT, CDR2 FQNNGV. Deletions cut 5 bases from V and 2 bases from J, with 8 bases between. This CDR3 has 13 residues. The DNA of the CDR3 is TGTGCCAGCAGCGTGGAAGCCACAGATACGCAGTATTTT. Translation gives CASSVEATDTQYF.